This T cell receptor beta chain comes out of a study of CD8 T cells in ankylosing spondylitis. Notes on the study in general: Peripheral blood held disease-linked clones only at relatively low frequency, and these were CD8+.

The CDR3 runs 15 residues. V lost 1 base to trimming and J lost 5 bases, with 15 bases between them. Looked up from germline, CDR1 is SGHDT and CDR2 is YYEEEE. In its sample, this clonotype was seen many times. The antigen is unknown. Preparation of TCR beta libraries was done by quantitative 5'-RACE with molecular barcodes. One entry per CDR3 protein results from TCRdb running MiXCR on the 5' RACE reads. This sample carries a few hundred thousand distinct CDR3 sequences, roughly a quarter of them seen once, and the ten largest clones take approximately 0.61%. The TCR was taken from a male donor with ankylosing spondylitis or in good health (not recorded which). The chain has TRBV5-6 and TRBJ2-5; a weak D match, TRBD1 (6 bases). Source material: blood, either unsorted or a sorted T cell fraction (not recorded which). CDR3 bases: TGTGCCAGCAGCTTGCACACAGGGAGTGTTGAGACCCAGTACTTC. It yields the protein CASSLHTGSVETQYF. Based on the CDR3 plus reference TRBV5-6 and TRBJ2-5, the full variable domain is DAGVTQSPTHLIKTRGQQVTLRCSPKSGHDTVSWYQQALGQGPQFIFQYYEEEERQRGNFPDRFSGHQFPNYSSELNVNALLLGDSALYLCASSLHTGSVETQYFGPGTRLLVL.